These 32 T cell receptor beta chains share one sample of origin, sequenced in a study of cytomegalovirus exposure and HLA in healthy donors. The PCR had 60 Vbeta and 13 Jbeta primers. Clones were sequenced by immunoSEQ multiplex PCR, and TCRdb holds only the in-frame ones, with some missing. This table holds under 150,000 clones, 70% to 85% found once. Sequencing was done on a sample of PBMCs. Source of these receptors: a boy aged 2 to 10 in good health and CMV-seronegative.

The V gene is TRBV4-2, the J gene TRBJ1-2, with 7 bases lining up with TRBD1. V dropped 1 base and J dropped 1; count of bases not matched to a gene: 12. The CDR3 is 18 residues long. Per germline, CDR1 LGHNA and CDR2 YNFKEQ. As DNA, the CDR3 is TGTGCCAGCAGCCAAGGCCCTAGACCGGGACAGATTAACTATGGCTACACCTTC. Protein sequence: CASSQGPRPGQINYGYTF.

V usage is TRBV6-5 and J usage is TRBJ2-2; D gene unclear. V dropped 6 bases and J dropped 3 bases, with 14 bases sitting between them. CDR1 and CDR2 (germline): MNHEY, SVGAGI. The CDR3 spans 15 residues. CDR3 amino acids: CASSPLEYDTGELFF. Here the CDR3 DNA reads TGTGCCAGCAGCCCCTTGGAGTACGACACCGGGGAGCTGTTTTTT.

This chain uses TRBV4-1 with TRBJ2-1, with D possibly TRBD2 on 5 matching bases. Trimming shortened V by 3 bases and J by 1 base, and 13 bases separated the two germline ends. The CDR3 is made up of 16 amino acids. Germline CDR1 reads MGHRA; CDR2 reads YSYEKL. CDR3 protein: CASSHPPGVSYNEQFF. The CDR3 nucleotides read TGCGCCAGCAGCCACCCACCCGGGGTTTCCTACAATGAGCAGTTCTTC.

The V gene is TRBV5-6, the J gene TRBJ1-1; no reliable D call. The CDR3 loop spans 12 amino acids. Trimming took off 6 bases at V and 7 bases at J, with 13 bases between the two ends. Germline lookup yields CDR1 SGHDT and CDR2 YYEEEE. The CDR3 sequence is CASTLAGNEAFF. The CDR3 DNA sequence: TGTGCCAGCACCCTCGCCGGGAATGAAGCTTTCTTT.

The chain uses TRBV9 and TRBJ2-1; 8 nucleotides match TRBD2. V was pared by 0 bases and J by 7 bases, with 9 bases of the junction left unmatched. CDR1 is SGDLS and CDR2 is YYNGEE in the germline V gene. This CDR3 comprises 16 residues. The chain's CDR3 is CASSVVSGSGINEQFF. CDR3 coding DNA: TGTGCCAGCAGCGTAGTCAGCGGGAGTGGTATTAATGAGCAGTTCTTC.

The rearrangement joins TRBV30 to TRBJ1-6, with D hard to call. The germline gives CDR1 GTSNPN, CDR2 SVGIG (reference sequence). V lost 8 bases, J lost 5 bases, and 7 bases lay in between. The CDR3 is made up of 11 amino acids. In DNA, the CDR3 is TGTGCCGCAGTCGATAATTCACCCCTCCACTTT. This gives the protein CAAVDNSPLHF.

This clone came up a few times. The chain joins TRBV5-6 to TRBJ1-2; possibly TRBD1 for D (5 bases). Deletions cut 5 bases from V and 3 bases from J, with 17 bases between. CDR3 length: 15 residues. CDR1 is SGHDT, CDR2 YYEEEE, per germline. The CDR3 sequence: CASSYGQSLHYGYTF. The CDR3 coding sequence is TGTGCCAGCAGTTACGGACAATCCCTCCACTATGGCTACACCTTC.

The rearrangement links TRBV7-9 to TRBJ2-7; 8 nucleotides match TRBD1. The V segment lost 5 bases and the J segment 2 bases; nucleotides outside the gene matches: 5. In germline, CDR1 is SEHNR, CDR2 FQNEAQ (reference sequence). The CDR3 runs to 14 residues. The CDR3 DNA follows: TGTGCCAGCAGCCGACAGGGGCAGGCCTACGAGCAGTACTTC. Protein: CASSRQGQAYEQYF.

The chain has TRBV6-1 and TRBJ1-5, with a possible D match to TRBD1 (6 bases). V lost 0 bases, J lost 4 bases, and 25 bases lay in between. This CDR3 is built from 20 residues. Germline V gene sequence: CDR1 MNHNS, CDR2 SASEGT. The CDR3 here is CASSEAVGKGIRQVNQPQHF. The CDR3 region has the DNA TGTGCCAGCAGTGAAGCGGTCGGGAAGGGGATAAGACAGGTGAATCAGCCCCAGCATTTT.

The CDR3 is CASSPLGANVLTF. In DNA form, the CDR3 reads TGTGCCAGTAGCCCTCTTGGGGCCAACGTCCTGACTTTC. This chain connects TRBV19 to TRBJ2-6; D not certain. The CDR3 covers 13 residues. The germline V and J ends were trimmed by 6 bases and 3 bases, with 6 bases remaining between them. The germline CDR1 and CDR2 sequences are LNHDA and SQIVND (reference sequence).

The gene calls are TRBV29-1 and TRBJ2-5; D is possibly TRBD2 (7 bases). The CDR3 loop spans 13 amino acids. CDR1 SQVTM and CDR2 ANQGSEA come from the germline V gene. V gave up 2 bases and J gave up 5 bases, with 12 bases separating them. CDR3 coding DNA: TGCAGCGTTGAACGGGGGGCAGGGGAGACCCAGTACTTC. Protein: CSVERGAGETQYF.

The chain has TRBV7-3 and TRBJ2-1, with 13 bases that match TRBD2. CDR1 and CDR2 from the germline V gene are SGHTA and FQGTGA. The V and J ends lost 5 bases and 12 bases, in that order; junction bases with no gene match: 13. The length of the CDR3 is 16 residues. The CDR3 DNA is TGTGCCAGCAGCCTGTCCGGGACTAGCGGGGAGGCAGGGCAGTTCTTC. It is translated as CASSLSGTSGEAGQFF.

V is TRBV4-1 and J is TRBJ1-1, with 8 bases matching TRBD1. The CDR3 consists of 19 residues. Germline CDR1 MGHRA, CDR2 YSYEKL. With V trimmed by 3 bases and J by 3 bases, 18 bases remained unmatched. For the CDR3, the DNA is TGCGCCAGCAGCCACCTCCTGGGGCAGGGGGCACCTGGGGACACTGAAGCTTTCTTT. Its translation is CASSHLLGQGAPGDTEAFF.

The chain links TRBV7-8 to TRBJ2-3, with 10 bases identical to TRBD1. The CDR3 totals 15 residues. Germline V gene lookup returns CDR1 SGHVS and CDR2 FQNEAQ. J was trimmed by 2 bases and V by 5 bases; bases with no gene match: 4. This chain's CDR3 is CASSQGQGHTDTQYF. CDR3 DNA: TGTGCCAGCAGCCAGGGACAGGGGCACACAGATACGCAGTATTTT.

This clone has more than one count but fewer than ten. The chain carries TRBV5-4 and TRBJ2-3, with TRBD2 matching over 11 bases. The germline CDR1 and CDR2 sequences are SGHNT and YYREEE (reference sequence). There are 15 residues in the CDR3. Trimming cost V 2 bases and J 4 bases; bases outside gene matches: 3. The CDR3 protein is CASSFSGRGSDTQYF. CDR3 nucleotides: TGTGCCAGCAGCTTTAGCGGGAGGGGATCAGATACGCAGTATTTT.

V and J are TRBV29-1 and TRBJ2-5; the D gene is possibly TRBD1 (6 bases). V lost 4 bases to trimming and J lost 5 bases, with 20 bases between them. The CDR3 runs to 15 residues. Germline CDR1 reads SQVTM; CDR2 reads ANQGSEA. CDR3 residues: CSVARSGGLVETQYF. DNA of the CDR3: TGCAGCGTTGCCCGCTCTGGGGGCCTCGTGGAGACCCAGTACTTC.

The chain links TRBV4-3 to TRBJ1-3; no definite D call. Per the germline V gene, CDR1 is LGHNA and CDR2 is YSLEER. V shed 1 base and J shed 0 bases, with 22 bases lying between them. The CDR3 is 20 residues long. The CDR3 region is CASSQGNWAQQILSGNTIYF. CDR3 coding DNA: TGCGCCAGCAGCCAAGGAAACTGGGCACAACAGATTCTCTCTGGAAACACCATATATTTT.

The CDR3 sequence is CASSLSTDTQYF. For the CDR3, the DNA is TGTGCCAGCAGTCTCAGCACAGATACGCAGTATTTT. V gene TRBV2 combines with J gene TRBJ2-3; D gene unclear. The CDR3 is 12 amino acids. Germline values: CDR1 SNHLY, CDR2 FYNNEI. V was clipped by 5 bases and J by 0 bases, with 3 bases between them. Together with reference TRBV2 and TRBJ2-3, the CDR3 gives the full variable domain: EPEVTQTPSHQVTQMGQEVILRCVPISNHLYFYWYRQILGQKVEFLVSFYNNEISEKSEIFDDQFSVERPDGSNFTLKIRSTKLEDSAMYFCASSLSTDTQYFGPGTRLTVL.

The CDR3 sequence is CASRLDRASNGYTF. The CDR3 DNA is TGCGCCAGCAGACTAGACAGGGCGTCGAATGGCTACACCTTC. J is TRBJ1-2 and V is TRBV5-1; the match to TRBD1 covers 7 bases. The CDR3 consists of 14 residues. Germline V lookup: CDR1 SGHRS, CDR2 YFSETQ. Trimming removed 5 bases from V and 6 bases from J; junction bases left unmatched: 10.

The chain recombines TRBV4-1 with TRBJ2-7, with TRBD2 matching 7 bases. Germline trimming cut 4 bases from V and 3 bases from J; bases unmatched to any gene: 9. This CDR3 is 15 amino acids long. Germline V gives CDR1 MGHRA, CDR2 YSYEKL. DNA for the CDR3: TGCGCCAGCAGCCCCCGGGCTGGGACTAACTACGAGCAGTACTTC. This encodes CASSPRAGTNYEQYF.

V is TRBV30 and J is TRBJ1-5, with D unclear. Deletions cut 4 bases from V and 1 base from J, with 8 bases between. The CDR3 covers 13 residues. Per the germline V gene, CDR1 is GTSNPN and CDR2 is SVGIG (reference sequence). CDR3 loop: CAWTGRSNQPQHF. The CDR3 nucleotides read TGTGCCTGGACGGGGAGGAGCAATCAGCCCCAGCATTTT.

This clone was found once. The rearrangement joins TRBV27 to TRBJ2-7, with TRBD1 identical over 12 bases. Germline-derived CDR1 and CDR2 are MNHEY and SMNVEV (reference sequence). V gave up 6 bases and J gave up 7 bases; unmatched junction bases: 4. The CDR3 is made up of 13 amino acids. The DNA of the CDR3 is TGTGCCAGCAGGGGACAGGGGGCGAGGGAGCAGTACTTC. Protein product: CASRGQGAREQYF.

In this sample, this clone turned up once. V and J are TRBV27 and TRBJ1-3; D is possibly TRBD1 (5 bases). Germline V gives CDR1 MNHEY, CDR2 SMNVEV (reference sequence). The CDR3 runs 15 residues. Trimming stripped 3 bases from V and 4 bases from J, with 13 bases between. CDR3 nucleotides: TGTGCCAGCAGTTTGGCAGGGAGGCCCGGAAACACCATATATTTT. The encoded protein is CASSLAGRPGNTIYF.

The chain uses TRBV18 and TRBJ2-7; the D gene is possibly TRBD1 (5 bases). The CDR3 has 12 amino acids. Germline CDR1 KGHSH, CDR2 LQKENI. V was trimmed by 4 bases and J by 3 bases, leaving 7 bases between them. CDR3 DNA: TGTGCCAGCTCACGGGGCAACTACGAGCAGTACGTC. The encoded protein is CASSRGNYEQYV.

CDR3: CARSLRGPINTDTQYF. For the CDR3, the DNA is TGTGCCAGAAGCTTAAGGGGGCCTATCAACACAGATACGCAGTATTTT. The genes are TRBV7-5 and TRBJ2-3; TRBD1, the table's D call, lacks a check against the DNA. TRBV7-5 is a known pseudogene. The CDR3 covers 16 residues.

The rearrangement links TRBV29-1 to TRBJ1-1; TRBD1 aligns across 7 bases. Germline-derived CDR1 and CDR2 are SQVTM and ANQGSEA. The CDR3 length is 15 residues. The CDR3 sequence is CTAAGPGTVNTEAFF. CDR3 in DNA: TGCACCGCGGCGGGGCCCGGGACAGTGAACACTGAAGCTTTCTTT.

This clone has only one observation. This chain connects TRBV11-2 to TRBJ1-2, with 8 bases lining up with TRBD1. The V segment lost 1 base and the J segment 4 bases; nucleotides outside the gene matches: 2. CDR1 SGHAT and CDR2 FQNNGV come from the germline V gene. This CDR3 is 14 amino acids long. The chain's CDR3 is CASSLGDRFYGYTF. For the CDR3, the DNA is TGTGCCAGCAGCTTAGGGGACAGGTTCTATGGCTACACCTTC.

The chain couples TRBV9 to TRBJ1-2, with TRBD1 as a possible D gene (5 bases). The germline V gene has CDR1 SGDLS and CDR2 YYNGEE. The V gene lost 4 bases and the J gene lost 0 bases, with 13 bases spanning the gap. This CDR3 region has 15 residues. CDR3 amino acids: CASSPDSRSNYGYTF. The CDR3 DNA is TGTGCCAGCAGCCCAGACAGCAGATCTAACTATGGCTACACCTTC.

This chain connects TRBV5-4 to TRBJ1-2; D unclear. This CDR3 spans 12 amino acids. Trimming shortened V by 2 bases and J by 8 bases, and 10 bases separated the two germline ends. Germline CDR1 SGHNT, CDR2 YYREEE (reference sequence). CDR3 DNA sequence: TGTGCCAGCAGCTTAGCGCGAGGAGGCTACACCTTC. It yields the protein CASSLARGGYTF.

This chain links TRBV2 with TRBJ1-4; 11 nucleotides agree with TRBD1. Germline loops: CDR1 SNHLY, CDR2 FYNNEI. There are 14 residues in the CDR3. V gave up 6 bases and J gave up 6 bases; unmatched junction bases: 3. CDR3 sequence reads: CASSPGQGDEKLFF. The CDR3, as DNA: TGTGCCAGCAGCCCGGGACAGGGGGATGAAAAACTGTTTTTT.

The rearrangement links TRBV4-3 to TRBJ1-2; weak D call: TRBD1 (6 bases). Germline CDR1 reads LGHNA; CDR2 reads YSLEER. V was trimmed by 0 bases and J by 4 bases, leaving 15 bases between them. CDR3 size: 16 residues. Here the CDR3 DNA reads TGCGCCAGCAGCCAAGATCGGGCTAACAGGGTCTATGGCTACACCTTC. This translates into CASSQDRANRVYGYTF.

V and J are TRBV4-3 and TRBJ1-4; 9 nucleotides agree with TRBD1. V trimming: 4 bases; J trimming: 8 bases; junction bases outside the gene matches: 5. The germline V gene has CDR1 LGHNA and CDR2 YSLEER. CDR3 length equals 14 residues. CDR3 amino acids: CASSRNRGREKLFF. For the CDR3, the DNA is TGCGCCAGCAGCCGTAACAGGGGGCGAGAAAAACTGTTTTTT.